Each of the 26 T cell receptor beta chains below was sequenced from the same sample in a study of T cells in Graves' hyperthyroidism and ophthalmopathy. RNA transcripts provided the source from which TCR beta CDR3 regions were amplified. A first-round RT-PCR of the TCR CDR3 used the HTBI primer set. One entry per CDR3 protein results from TCRdb running MiXCR on the multiplex PCR reads. The data hold about 720,000 distinct CDR3 sequences, with around 15% observed a single time. Material for sequencing was blood. The receptors come from a man between 18 and 29 years old with Graves' hyperthyroidism.

V is TRBV12-3 or TRBV12-4 and J is TRBJ2-2; 10 bases are a match to TRBD2. V was clipped by 4 bases and J by 5 bases; unmatched bases: 7. The CDR3 loop spans 16 amino acids. Here the CDR3 reads CASSSGAGGVTGELFF. CDR3 sequence (DNA): TGTGCCAGCAGTTCAGGAGCGGGAGGGGTTACCGGGGAGCTGTTTTTT.

This clonotype was detected ten times or more. V is TRBV20-1 and J is TRBJ2-1; weak D call: TRBD1 (5 bases). In germline, CDR1 is DFQATT, CDR2 SNEGSKA (reference sequence). Trimming left V 1 base short and J 8 bases short, with 6 bases between. This CDR3 region has 11 residues. The CDR3 here is CSARGGDEQFF. The CDR3 DNA sequence: TGCAGTGCTAGAGGGGGCGATGAGCAGTTCTTC.

This chain connects TRBV27 to TRBJ2-1; the D is unclear. The CDR3 runs 13 residues. Trimming left V 5 bases short and J 10 bases short, with 15 bases between. The germline CDR1 and CDR2 sequences are MNHEY and SMNVEV (reference sequence). For the CDR3, the DNA is TGTGCCAGCAGTACCACGGTCTTGGGGGAGCAGTTCTTC. Translating it yields CASSTTVLGEQFF.

This chain joins TRBV5-1 and TRBJ1-1; possible D gene TRBD1, 6 bases. Trimming took 1 base from V and 2 from J, leaving 15 bases between them. The CDR3 covers 16 residues. The germline V gene encodes CDR1 SGHRS and CDR2 YFSETQ. CDR3 in DNA: TGCGCCAGCAGCTTGTGGGCGGACAGCTATAACACTGAAGCTTTCTTT. Its protein is CASSLWADSYNTEAFF.

Ten or more counts support this clonotype. The rearrangement uses TRBV28 and TRBJ2-7, with D unclear. Germline lookup yields CDR1 MDHEN and CDR2 SYDVKM. Trimming took off 5 bases at V and 5 bases at J, with 28 bases between the two ends. The CDR3 is 18 residues long. The CDR3, as DNA: TGTGCCAGCAGTCTCAACCTACGGGTGGACCGGGTTGGCCACGAGCAGTACTTC. It specifies CASSLNLRVDRVGHEQYF.

This sequence joins TRBV15 and TRBJ1-2; unclear D gene. The CDR3 extends over 14 amino acids. V was cut by 2 bases and J by 0 bases, with 7 bases left in between. The germline CDR1 and CDR2 sequences are LNHNV and YYDKDF (reference sequence). This CDR3 is CATSRPGPNYGYTF. In DNA, the CDR3 is TGTGCCACCAGCAGACCCGGGCCTAACTATGGCTACACCTTC.

This clonotype was counted at least ten times. This chain links TRBV28 with TRBJ2-1; maybe TRBD2 (5 bases). Germline V gene data show CDR1 as MDHEN and CDR2 as SYDVKM. This CDR3 spans 13 amino acids. V was pared by 5 bases and J by 9 bases, with 14 bases between. The CDR3 spells CASSPSSWGEQFF. The CDR3 region has the DNA TGTGCCAGCAGTCCGTCTAGCTGGGGTGAGCAGTTCTTC.

The chain combines TRBV20-1 with TRBJ2-7; 11 bases line up with TRBD1. V dropped 5 bases and J dropped 3; count of bases not matched to a gene: 9. Germline values: CDR1 DFQATT, CDR2 SNEGSKA (reference sequence). This CDR3 has 15 amino acids. DNA for the CDR3: TGCAGTGCTCCCGGGACAGGGGGTTACCGCTACGAGCAGTACTTC. It encodes CSAPGTGGYRYEQYF.

This clonotype was seen ten or more times. The chain has TRBV6-6 and TRBJ2-1, with unresolved D. Looked up from germline, CDR1 is MNHNY and CDR2 is SVGAGI (reference sequence). This CDR3 is 11 amino acids long. The germline V and J ends were trimmed by 2 bases and 10 bases, with 6 bases remaining between them. CDR3 bases: TGTGCCAGCAGTTACGACGGAGAGCAGTTCTTC. Translating gives CASSYDGEQFF.

The chain uses TRBV29-1 and TRBJ1-1, with a tentative D call TRBD1 (5 bases). V lost 3 bases and J 11 bases, leaving 19 bases between the germline ends. The CDR3 length is 13 residues. CDR1 and CDR2 from the germline V gene are SQVTM and ANQGSEA. The CDR3 loop is CSVEKVRDGSAFF. The CDR3 coding sequence is TGCAGCGTTGAGAAGGTCCGGGACGGGTCGGCTTTCTTT.

The chain combines TRBV20-1 with TRBJ2-1, with TRBD2 matching 7 bases. The V gene end was trimmed by 0 bases and the J gene end by 9 bases; junction bases not matched to a gene: 8. The germline CDR1 and CDR2 sequences are DFQATT and SNEGSKA (reference sequence). CDR3 length equals 14 residues. The CDR3 reads CSARDIRTRIEQFF. CDR3 DNA: TGCAGTGCTAGAGATATCAGGACTAGAATTGAGCAGTTCTTC.

This clonotype was observed many times. This rearrangement joins TRBV28 to TRBJ2-5; D remains ambiguous. This CDR3 is built from 13 residues. Trimming took 6 bases from V and 12 from J, leaving 20 bases between them. CDR1 is MDHEN and CDR2 is SYDVKM in the germline V gene. CDR3 DNA sequence: TGTGCCAGCAGGAATACGGACGCATACCCTAAGTACTTC. Its protein is CASRNTDAYPKYF.

This clonotype was counted many times. This chain joins TRBV20-1 and TRBJ2-1; TRBD2 aligns across 10 bases. With 4 bases clipped from V and 5 bases from J, the junction kept 8 bases outside the gene matches. CDR1 and CDR2 from the germline V gene are DFQATT and SNEGSKA (reference sequence). The CDR3 is 15 amino acids. CDR3 DNA: TGCAGTGCTAACCGCCTAGCGGGAGAAAACAATGAGCAGTTCTTC. The encoded protein is CSANRLAGENNEQFF.

This rearrangement joins TRBV20-1 to TRBJ2-5, with a possible D match to TRBD1 (6 bases). The V gene's germline CDR1 is DFQATT and CDR2 SNEGSKA (reference sequence). This CDR3 has 13 amino acids. With 6 bases removed from V and 3 bases from J, the gap between germline ends came to 14 bases. CDR3 DNA: TGCAGTGCGGGCCGTGGACAGAAAGAGACCCAGTACTTC. Amino acids: CSAGRGQKETQYF.

There are many counts of this clonotype. J is TRBJ2-5 and V is TRBV27, with TRBD1 matching 8 bases. The CDR3 length is 14 residues. Looked up from germline, CDR1 is MNHEY and CDR2 is SMNVEV (reference sequence). The ends lost 7 bases at V and 5 bases at J; junction bases unmatched: 9. The CDR3 loop is CASTLRTGMETQYF. CDR3 coding DNA: TGTGCCAGCACCCTGCGGACAGGGATGGAGACCCAGTACTTC.

This clonotype turned up a few times. The chain has TRBV11-2 and TRBJ1-1, with D unclear. Deletions cut 5 bases from V and 6 bases from J, with 10 bases between. Per germline, CDR1 SGHAT and CDR2 FQNNGV. The CDR3 spans 12 residues. The CDR3 sequence: CASSPRVAEAFF. In DNA form, the CDR3 reads TGTGCCAGCAGCCCTCGGGTGGCTGAAGCTTTCTTT. Full variable domain (outside the CDR3, taken from reference TRBV11-2 and TRBJ1-1): EAGVAQSPRYKIIEKRQSVAFWCNPISGHATLYWYQQILGQGPKLLIQFQNNGVVDDSQLPKDRFSAERLKGVDSTLKIQPAKLEDSAVYLCASSPRVAEAFFGQGTRLTVV.

In its sample, this clonotype was seen a few times. The chain combines TRBV20-1 with TRBJ1-2; 8 nucleotides align to TRBD1. The germline CDR1 and CDR2 sequences are DFQATT and SNEGSKA (reference sequence). The CDR3 has 18 residues. Trimming removed 3 bases from V and 6 bases from J; junction bases left unmatched: 21. CDR3 nucleotides: TGCAGTGCTAGGAAGCCCCTCAGGGGGCCCACCCTTGGAAATGGCTACACCTTC. Its protein product is CSARKPLRGPTLGNGYTF.

This sequence joins TRBV19 and TRBJ2-2; 7 bases match TRBD1. Per germline, CDR1 LNHDA and CDR2 SQIVND (reference sequence). CDR3 length equals 16 residues. J gave up 1 base and V 3 bases, and 5 bases lay outside the gene matches. CDR3 region: CASSMFDRVNTGELFF. The CDR3, as DNA: TGTGCCAGTAGTATGTTTGACAGGGTGAACACCGGGGAGCTGTTTTTT.

The rearrangement uses TRBV27 and TRBJ2-7; maybe TRBD1 (7 bases). V dropped 8 bases and J dropped 5 bases, with 22 bases sitting between them. The CDR3 spans 15 residues. Per germline, CDR1 MNHEY and CDR2 SMNVEV (reference sequence). In DNA form, the CDR3 reads TGTGCCAGCGGTCCTGACAGGGCGGGGACCCACGAGCAGTACTTC. Translating it yields CASGPDRAGTHEQYF.

This clonotype has only one observation. V usage is TRBV28 and J usage is TRBJ2-3, with TRBD1 matching over 8 bases. The J segment lost 6 bases and the V segment lost 5 bases, leaving 7 bases of the junction unmatched. Germline CDR1 MDHEN, CDR2 SYDVKM. The CDR3 runs to 14 residues. CDR3 loop: CASSPGQVRDTQYF. CDR3 sequence (DNA): TGTGCCAGCAGTCCGGGACAGGTCAGGGATACGCAGTATTTT.

This clonotype occurred many times. Just one base apart from a much larger clone, this may be a read error. The chain recombines TRBV11-3 with TRBJ1-1, with D uncertain. Looked up from germline, CDR1 is SGHNT and CDR2 is YENEEA. V lost 1 base, J lost 2 bases, and 5 bases lay in between. This CDR3 region has 13 residues. CDR3 loop: CASSLGHNTEAFF. The CDR3 nucleotides are TGTGCCAGCAGCTTAGGGCACAACACTGAAGCTTTCTTT.

This rearrangement joins TRBV5-1 to TRBJ2-3, with 8 bases identical to TRBD1. CDR1 is SGHRS and CDR2 is YFSETQ in the germline V gene. V lost 3 bases to trimming and J lost 0 bases; unmatched junction nucleotides: 6. There are 16 residues in the CDR3. CDR3 nucleotide sequence: TGCGCCAGCAGCTCCCAGGGGGCGTCCAGCACAGATACGCAGTATTTT. Residues: CASSSQGASSTDTQYF.

This clonotype was picked up many times. CDR3 DNA sequence: TGTGCCAGCAGCTCATCTCAGAGTTCCTACGAGCAGTACTTC. Its protein is CASSSSQSSYEQYF. The V gene is TRBV7-9, the J gene TRBJ2-7; D is unresolved. Germline V gives CDR1 SEHNR, CDR2 FQNEAQ (reference sequence). The CDR3 is 14 amino acids. V dropped 4 bases and J dropped 1 base, with 11 bases sitting between them.

This clonotype was counted ten times or more. The genes are TRBV7-2 and TRBJ2-3, with TRBD2 matching 7 bases. This CDR3 is 15 amino acids long. The ends lost 1 base at V and 6 bases at J; junction bases unmatched: 7. Germline V CDR1 and CDR2: SGHTA, FQGNSA. CDR3 sequence: CASSLVAGVDDTQYF. DNA for the CDR3: TGTGCCAGCAGCTTAGTGGCGGGAGTCGACGATACGCAGTATTTT.

The chain links TRBV2 to TRBJ1-3; TRBD1 agrees at 8 bases. CDR1 SNHLY and CDR2 FYNNEI come from the germline V gene. The CDR3 has 14 amino acids. Trimming took 4 bases from V and 4 from J; bases not matched to a gene: 3. CDR3 in DNA: TGTGCCAGCAGTGTCGGACAGGGAGGAAACACCATATATTTT. Translated: CASSVGQGGNTIYF.

The chain recombines TRBV20-1 with TRBJ1-5; 8 bases match TRBD1. Germline values: CDR1 DFQATT, CDR2 SNEGSKA (reference sequence). J was trimmed by 6 bases and V by 1 base; bases with no gene match: 17. This CDR3 is 18 amino acids long. The CDR3 DNA follows: TGCAGTGCTAGAGGAGGTTTTGGTCCAGGGGGCTTCGGTCAGCCCCAGCATTTT. It codes for CSARGGFGPGGFGQPQHF.